The 28 T cell receptor beta chains below were found in one sample sequenced in a study of shared clonotypes between healthy human individuals. The method was immunoSEQ multiplex PCR; TCRdb's version includes in-frame clones alone and lacks a portion of them. The repertoire consists of around 510,000 clones, with about 96% occurring once and the leading ten covering nearly 0.065%. The sequenced sample was naive CD4+ T cells sorted from blood. Indicated subset: CD45RA+ positively selected. The receptors were gathered from a woman in her twenties or thirties in good health.

The genes are TRBV5-6 and TRBJ1-5; no reliable D call. There are 15 residues in the CDR3. Germline V gene lookup returns CDR1 SGHDT and CDR2 YYEEEE. Trimming left V 0 bases short and J 4 bases short, with 11 bases between. CDR3 amino acids: CASSLDRRRNQPQHF. The CDR3, as DNA: TGTGCCAGCAGCTTGGACAGACGGCGGAATCAGCCCCAGCATTTT.

The chain employs TRBV18 and TRBJ2-1, with a tentative D call TRBD2 (7 bases). The CDR3 is 17 amino acids. Trimming pared 1 base from V and 1 base from J, leaving 14 bases between. Germline-derived CDR1 and CDR2 are KGHSH and LQKENI. CDR3 loop: CASSPQGGGPSYNEQFF. The CDR3 DNA reads as TGTGCCAGCTCACCACAGGGGGGAGGGCCGTCCTACAATGAGCAGTTCTTC.

This chain joins TRBV7-9 and TRBJ1-1; 8 bases align to TRBD1. This CDR3 has 14 residues. Germline CDR1 SEHNR, CDR2 FQNEAQ (reference sequence). V lost 3 bases and J lost 4; bases outside the gene matches: 4. DNA of the CDR3: TGTGCCAGCAGCTTGCAGGGGGCGGTCACTGAAGCTTTCTTT. It is translated as CASSLQGAVTEAFF.

The J gene is TRBJ2-5, the V gene TRBV28; 7 bases map to TRBD2. V shed 6 bases and J 5 bases; nucleotides not matched to a gene: 6. This CDR3 comprises 13 residues. Germline V gives CDR1 MDHEN, CDR2 SYDVKM. CDR3 bases: TGTGCCAGCAGGGGGAGGGGTTGGGAGACCCAGTACTTC. It translates to CASRGRGWETQYF.

The chain couples TRBV27 to TRBJ2-1; TRBD2 aligns across 11 bases. The CDR3 contains 17 residues. The V and J ends lost 6 bases and 3 bases, in that order; junction bases with no gene match: 10. CDR1 and CDR2 (germline): MNHEY, SMNVEV (reference sequence). DNA of the CDR3: TGTGCCAGCAGCCCGGAGACTAGCGGGAAGGTCTACAATGAGCAGTTCTTC. Amino acids: CASSPETSGKVYNEQFF.

The chain is built from TRBV15 and TRBJ1-6; D gene uncertain. Germline loops: CDR1 LNHNV, CDR2 YYDKDF (reference sequence). The CDR3 totals 15 residues. V lost 0 bases, J lost 5 bases, and 8 bases lay in between. The CDR3 loop is CATSREGSDNSPLHF. CDR3 nucleotides: TGTGCCACCAGCAGAGAGGGATCAGATAATTCACCCCTCCACTTT.

This sequence joins TRBV28 and TRBJ1-1; a weak D match, TRBD1 (5 bases). The CDR3 has 13 residues. Trimming cost V 2 bases and J 6 bases, with 10 bases left between them. Germline V gene lookup returns CDR1 MDHEN and CDR2 SYDVKM. CDR3 nucleotide sequence: TGTGCCAGCAGTTTAGGCAGGGCACCTGAAGCTTTCTTT. Its translation: CASSLGRAPEAFF. Combining the CDR3 with reference TRBV28 and TRBJ1-1 gives the whole variable domain DVKVTQSSRYLVKRTGEKVFLECVQDMDHENMFWYRQDPGLGLRLIYFSYDVKMKEKGDIPEGYSVSREKKERFSLILESASTNQTSMYLCASSLGRAPEAFFGQGTRLTVV.

The V call is TRBV7-2, the J call TRBJ2-5, with TRBD2 matching 14 bases. Losses at the gene ends were 3 bases for V and 4 bases for J; bases not matched to a gene: 7. The CDR3 contains 17 residues. The germline CDR1 and CDR2 sequences are SGHTA and FQGNSA. The CDR3 spells CASSLGLAGAEGETQYF. CDR3 in DNA: TGTGCCAGCAGCTTGGGACTAGCGGGAGCGGAGGGAGAGACCCAGTACTTC.

This chain links TRBV2 with TRBJ1-3, with a possible D match to TRBD1 (6 bases). The germline CDR1 and CDR2 sequences are SNHLY and FYNNEI. CDR3 length equals 15 residues. V lost 0 bases and J 3 bases, leaving 9 bases between the germline ends. The CDR3 here is CASSEASRGGNTIYF. The CDR3 nucleotides are TGTGCCAGCAGTGAAGCGTCCAGGGGTGGAAACACCATATATTTT.

J is TRBJ2-3 and V is TRBV10-3; D gene unclear. Trimming removed 0 bases at V and 4 bases at J, with 11 bases between. CDR1 and CDR2 from the germline V gene are ENHRY and SYGVKD. This CDR3 region has 15 residues. This CDR3 reads CAISESVYAADTQYF. CDR3 DNA sequence: TGTGCCATCAGTGAGTCCGTCTACGCCGCAGATACGCAGTATTTT.

This clone was recorded once. The V call is TRBV5-1, the J call TRBJ1-5, with TRBD1 identical over 8 bases. Germline-derived CDR1 and CDR2 are SGHRS and YFSETQ. The CDR3 has 13 amino acids. Trimming at V came to 4 bases and at J to 4 bases, leaving 1 base not matched to a gene. CDR3 DNA sequence: TGCGCCAGCAGCCGACAGGGGAATCAGCCCCAGCATTTT. Translated: CASSRQGNQPQHF.

The chain links TRBV9 to TRBJ2-3; TRBD1 is a possible D gene (7 bases). This CDR3 is built from 14 residues. From germline, CDR1 is SGDLS and CDR2 YYNGEE. Trimming cost V 7 bases and J 5 bases, with 17 bases left between them. Here the CDR3 reads CASGPGQGGDTQYF. As DNA, the CDR3 is TGTGCCAGCGGCCCTGGGCAGGGGGGAGATACGCAGTATTTT.

The rearrangement joins TRBV7-9 to TRBJ2-5; either TRBD1 or TRBD2 may supply D (5 bases each). Germline V gene sequence: CDR1 SEHNR, CDR2 FQNEAQ (reference sequence). The germline V and J ends were trimmed by 5 bases and 5 bases, with 12 bases remaining between them. The CDR3 is made up of 13 amino acids. The CDR3 region is CASSKGTRETQYF. DNA of the CDR3: TGTGCCAGCAGCAAAGGGACCAGGGAGACCCAGTACTTC.

This chain links TRBV30 with TRBJ2-3; 7 bases are shared with TRBD2. Trimming removed 0 bases from V and 3 bases from J; junction bases left unmatched: 3. This CDR3 contains 14 residues. Germline-derived CDR1 and CDR2 are GTSNPN and SVGIG (reference sequence). The CDR3 reads CAWSVRAGTDTQYF. The CDR3 coding sequence is TGTGCCTGGAGTGTACGAGCGGGAACAGATACGCAGTATTTT.

J is TRBJ2-7 and V is TRBV6-5; D is perhaps TRBD2 (6 bases). The V gene's germline CDR1 is MNHEY and CDR2 SVGAGI. This CDR3 is 13 amino acids long. V shed 5 bases and J shed 5 bases, with 13 bases lying between them. The CDR3 region is CASSGGRIHEQYF. CDR3 DNA: TGTGCCAGCAGTGGTGGGAGGATCCACGAGCAGTACTTC.

This sequence joins TRBV7-4 and TRBJ2-2, with 8 bases aligning to TRBD1. The CDR3 consists of 13 residues. Germline V CDR1 and CDR2: SGHVT, SQSDAQ. The CDR3 loop is CLQGDPNTGELFF. The CDR3 coding sequence is TGTCTACAGGGGGACCCGAACACCGGGGAGCTGTTTTTT.

The rearrangement uses TRBV5-1 and TRBJ2-5, with D possibly being TRBD1 (6 bases). The better agreement between TRBJ2-7 and the DNA end casts doubt on the J call. Per germline, CDR1 SGHRS and CDR2 YFSETQ. The CDR3 is made up of 13 amino acids. The CDR3 spells CASSLPGADEQYF. The CDR3 nucleotides are TGCGCCAGCAGCTTGCCAGGGGCGGACGAGCAGTACTTC.

The V call is TRBV4-1, the J call TRBJ2-3, with 8 bases aligning to TRBD2. CDR3 length: 15 residues. J was trimmed by 4 bases and V by 1 base; bases with no gene match: 4. Germline CDR1 and CDR2: MGHRA and YSYEKL. CDR3 nucleotides: TGCGCCAGCAGCCAAGTGGCGCGGGAGGCAGATACGCAGTATTTT. Its protein product is CASSQVAREADTQYF.

V is TRBV5-5 and J is TRBJ2-7; D unresolved. The germline V gene encodes CDR1 SGHKS and CDR2 YYEKEE (reference sequence). This CDR3 comprises 13 residues. V lost 2 bases to trimming and J lost 1 base, with 7 bases between them. The CDR3 reads CASSFSRSYEQYF. Here the CDR3 DNA reads TGTGCCAGCAGCTTTTCTCGGTCCTACGAGCAGTACTTC.

The chain joins TRBV19 to TRBJ1-1; D is uncertain. Germline V gene data show CDR1 as LNHDA and CDR2 as SQIVND (reference sequence). With 6 bases removed from V and 1 base from J, the gap between germline ends came to 15 bases. This CDR3 comprises 15 residues. CDR3 DNA sequence: TGTGCCAGTAGCTGGCTGGGCGGAACGAACACTGAAGCTTTCTTT. Protein sequence: CASSWLGGTNTEAFF. Looking up the rest from reference TRBV19 and TRBJ1-1 gives the full variable domain: DGGITQSPKYLFRKEGQNVTLSCEQNLNHDAMYWYRQDPGQGLRLIYYSQIVNDFQKGDIAEGYSVSREKKESFPLTVTSAQKNPTAFYLCASSWLGGTNTEAFFGQGTRLTVV.

The chain recombines TRBV28 with TRBJ1-5; no clear D. Germline assignment: CDR1 MDHEN and CDR2 SYDVKM. The V end was cut by 3 bases, the J end by 0 bases, with 9 bases between. The CDR3 runs to 15 residues. The CDR3 sequence: CASSFTGSSNQPQHF. CDR3 DNA: TGTGCCAGCAGTTTCACGGGATCTAGCAATCAGCCCCAGCATTTT.

The rearrangement joins TRBV19 to TRBJ1-5; weak D call: TRBD1 (6 bases). The CDR3 is 15 amino acids. Trimming took 6 bases from V and 7 from J, leaving 19 bases between them. Germline loops: CDR1 LNHDA, CDR2 SQIVND (reference sequence). The CDR3 coding sequence is TGTGCCAGTAGCGAAATAGGGGGTCCAGGCCAGCCCCAGCATTTT. Protein sequence: CASSEIGGPGQPQHF.

This clone was counted a single time. The J gene is TRBJ1-2, the V gene TRBV28; TRBD1 matches at 10 bases. Per germline, CDR1 MDHEN and CDR2 SYDVKM. The CDR3 sequence is 14 residues long. The junction had 6 bases not matched to a gene; V was cut back by 7 bases and J by 4 bases. The CDR3 reads CASTPGQGVYGYTF. The CDR3 DNA is TGTGCCAGCACCCCTGGACAGGGGGTCTATGGCTACACCTTC.

The rearrangement uses TRBV5-1 and TRBJ2-1; TRBD1 agrees at 7 bases. The CDR3 spans 14 residues. Germline V CDR1 and CDR2: SGHRS, YFSETQ. V shed 4 bases and J 8 bases; nucleotides not matched to a gene: 9. CDR3 nucleotides: TGCGCCAGCAGCCTTGACAGGGTATTCGATGAGCAGTTCTTC. Its protein is CASSLDRVFDEQFF.

This rearrangement joins TRBV5-1 to TRBJ2-2, with 10 bases that match TRBD1. The CDR3 is 15 amino acids. Germline-derived CDR1 and CDR2 are SGHRS and YFSETQ. With V trimmed by 4 bases and J by 6 bases, 6 bases remained unmatched. The CDR3 sequence: CASSHRDRGAGELFF. Here the CDR3 DNA reads TGCGCCAGCAGCCACCGGGACAGGGGTGCCGGGGAGCTGTTTTTT.

The chain links TRBV19 to TRBJ1-4; TRBD1 agrees at 9 bases. Germline V gene data show CDR1 as LNHDA and CDR2 as SQIVND (reference sequence). CDR3 length: 15 residues. With 7 bases clipped from V and 6 bases from J, the junction kept 9 bases outside the gene matches. CDR3 protein: CASNPLGQGDEKLFF. The CDR3 DNA follows: TGTGCCAGTAACCCATTGGGACAGGGCGATGAAAAACTGTTTTTT.

The chain couples TRBV5-1 to TRBJ2-7, with D possibly TRBD1 on 6 matching bases. The CDR3 runs 12 residues. The germline V gene encodes CDR1 SGHRS and CDR2 YFSETQ. V lost 4 bases to trimming and J lost 2 bases, with 7 bases between them. The CDR3 DNA is TGCGCCAGCAGCACAGGGACCTACGAGCAGTACTTC. It translates to CASSTGTYEQYF.

The genes are TRBV9 and TRBJ1-3; D uncertain. V was cut by 1 base and J by 1 base, with 9 bases left in between. CDR1 and CDR2 from the germline V gene are SGDLS and YYNGEE. The CDR3 runs to 15 residues. CDR3 coding DNA: TGTGCCAGCAGCGTATCTGGGGATTCTGGAAACACCATATATTTT. Encoded protein: CASSVSGDSGNTIYF.